Below are 16 T cell receptor beta chains sequenced from a single sample in a study of cytomegalovirus exposure and HLA in healthy donors. The repertoire was sequenced with immunoSEQ multiplex PCR; TCRdb's copy has only in-frame clones and lacks some. In the table there are approximately 76,000 clones, nearly 95% of which are singletons. Material: PBMCs. These receptor sequences come from a woman between 18 and 29 years old in good health and CMV-seronegative.

This clone appeared a few times. The chain has TRBV30 and TRBJ1-5, with a weak D call TRBD1 (5 bases). CDR1 and CDR2 (germline): GTSNPN, SVGIG (reference sequence). This CDR3 region has 14 residues. V was cut by 7 bases and J by 2 bases, with 15 bases left in between. In DNA form, the CDR3 reads TGTGCCTCGGGGGGGGGTATCGGCAATCAGCCCCAGCATTTT. Its translation is CASGGGIGNQPQHF.

This chain uses TRBV5-1 with TRBJ2-5; 11 positions match TRBD2. The V and J ends lost 4 bases and 5 bases, in that order; junction bases with no gene match: 10. The V gene's germline CDR1 is SGHRS and CDR2 YFSETQ. This CDR3 has 16 amino acids. CDR3 in amino acids: CASSTTSGVQDETQYF. The DNA of the CDR3 is TGCGCCAGCAGCACGACTAGCGGGGTACAGGATGAGACCCAGTACTTC.

This sequence joins TRBV6-1 and TRBJ2-7, with D uncertain. Looked up from germline, CDR1 is MNHNS and CDR2 is SASEGT. Trimming took 6 bases from V and 0 from J, leaving 12 bases between them. CDR3 size: 14 residues. CDR3 sequence reads: CASRVTLSSYEQYF. In nucleotides, the CDR3 is TGTGCCAGCAGAGTGACTCTGAGCTCCTACGAGCAGTACTTC.

The V gene is TRBV25-1, the J gene TRBJ1-1, with 9 positions matching TRBD1. This CDR3 has 14 residues. The junction had 9 bases not matched to a gene; V was cut back by 6 bases and J by 7 bases. Per germline, CDR1 MGHDK and CDR2 SYGVNS. The CDR3 bases are TGTGCCAGCAGGGGGGACAGGGCTTACCTTGAAGCTTTCTTT. Translating it yields CASRGDRAYLEAFF.

This clone showed up just a few times. The gene calls are TRBV2 and TRBJ2-2; D may be TRBD1 (6 bases). Germline CDR1 reads SNHLY; CDR2 reads FYNNEI. The CDR3 consists of 14 residues. V lost 6 bases and J lost 3, with 11 bases in between. CDR3 sequence reads: CASRDTGHTGELFF. Here the CDR3 DNA reads TGTGCCAGCAGGGACACAGGGCACACCGGGGAGCTGTTTTTT.

The chain couples TRBV10-2 to TRBJ2-1, with TRBD1 matching 7 bases. Per the germline V gene, CDR1 is WSHSY and CDR2 is SAAADI. J lost 8 bases, V lost 7 bases, and 8 bases had no gene match. The CDR3 is 13 residues long. Here the CDR3 DNA reads TGCGCCAGCACCGACCGCCAGGGGGATGAGCAGTTCTTC. This sequence encodes CASTDRQGDEQFF.

The rearrangement links TRBV4-3 to TRBJ2-7; D is unresolved. Trimming took 2 bases from V and 4 from J, leaving 18 bases between them. The CDR3 runs to 16 residues. CDR1 LGHNA and CDR2 YSLEER come from the germline V gene. CDR3 in amino acids: CASSQTDSTGRYEQYF. As DNA, the CDR3 is TGCGCCAGCAGCCAAACCGATTCGACTGGCCGGTACGAGCAGTACTTC.

The chain has TRBV10-3 and TRBJ1-1, with TRBD1 identical over 8 bases. V gave up 6 bases and J gave up 7 bases; unmatched junction bases: 10. The CDR3 contains 14 residues. Germline V gene data show CDR1 as ENHRY and CDR2 as SYGVKD. CDR3 nucleotides: TGTGCCATCAGGGACAGGGAGGAGCGTGGTGAAGCTTTCTTT. Translating it yields CAIRDREERGEAFF.

This clone has at least ten counts. CDR3 coding DNA: TGCGCCAGCAGCCAAGATCTAATTCAGGGCCCTGTCTATGGCTACACCTTC. Its translation: CASSQDLIQGPVYGYTF. The chain links TRBV4-3 to TRBJ1-2; perhaps TRBD1 as D (5 bases). The CDR3 contains 17 residues. Germline V gene sequence: CDR1 LGHNA, CDR2 YSLEER. Deletions cut 0 bases from V and 4 bases from J, with 18 bases between.

V gene TRBV29-1 combines with J gene TRBJ2-5; TRBD2 is a possible D gene (6 bases). V lost 3 bases and J 5 bases, leaving 13 bases between the germline ends. The CDR3 contains 13 residues. Germline CDR1 reads SQVTM; CDR2 reads ANQGSEA. This chain's CDR3 is CSVDGGNAETQYF. The CDR3 bases are TGCAGCGTTGATGGGGGGAATGCGGAGACCCAGTACTTC.

The gene calls are TRBV9 and TRBJ2-7; the D gene is possibly TRBD2 (6 bases). The CDR3 runs 14 residues. The V gene lost 2 bases and the J gene lost 9 bases, with 18 bases spanning the gap. Looked up from germline, CDR1 is SGDLS and CDR2 is YYNGEE. The CDR3 region is CASSVTPGGVGQYF. The CDR3, as DNA: TGTGCCAGCAGCGTCACCCCCGGGGGTGTCGGGCAGTACTTC. The full variable domain, its missing parts supplied by reference TRBV9 and TRBJ2-7, is DSGVTQTPKHLITATGQRVTLRCSPRSGDLSVYWYQQSLDQGLQFLIQYYNGEERAKGNILERFSAQQFPDLHSELNLSSLELGDSALYFCASSVTPGGVGQYFGPGTRLTVT.

Worth noting for this clone: The missing conserved phenylalanine or tryptophan at the end of this CDR3 makes a read error likely. Because the CDR3's place on the DNA is in doubt, the DNA is left out and the CDR3 is given as listed by TCRdb. The chain uses TRBV9 and TRBJ2-7; the DNA was not compared with TRBD2, the D call given in the table. Germline V gene sequence: CDR1 SGDLS, CDR2 YYNGEE. The CDR3 comprises 15 residues, both ends counted. CDR3 amino acids: CASSVASVRDYEVKI.

This chain joins TRBV6-5 and TRBJ1-1; 7 bases map to TRBD1. Losses at the gene ends were 1 base for V and 6 bases for J; bases not matched to a gene: 2. The germline V gene has CDR1 MNHEY and CDR2 SVGAGI. The CDR3 length is 13 residues. CDR3 sequence reads: CASSYFQGAEAFF. In nucleotides, the CDR3 is TGTGCCAGCAGTTACTTTCAGGGGGCTGAAGCTTTCTTT.

The chain carries TRBV11-3 and TRBJ1-1, with D uncertain. The CDR3 consists of 16 residues. V was cut by 5 bases and J by 0 bases, with 16 bases left in between. Germline V gene lookup returns CDR1 SGHNT and CDR2 YENEEA. In DNA form, the CDR3 reads TGTGCCAGCAGCGAGACACTAGCCACAATGAACACTGAAGCTTTCTTT. This translates into CASSETLATMNTEAFF.

This chain joins TRBV19 and TRBJ1-5, with a tentative D call TRBD1 (5 bases). CDR1 and CDR2 from the germline V gene are LNHDA and SQIVND (reference sequence). There are 14 residues in the CDR3. The germline V and J ends were trimmed by 4 bases and 4 bases, with 11 bases remaining between them. In DNA form, the CDR3 reads TGTGCCAGTAGTAATTCCCCAGGGAATCAGCCCCAGCATTTT. Translating gives CASSNSPGNQPQHF.

This chain uses TRBV5-1 with TRBJ2-7; D not certain. Trimming took 0 bases from V and 4 from J, leaving 26 bases between them. The CDR3 extends over 19 amino acids. Per germline, CDR1 SGHRS and CDR2 YFSETQ. The CDR3 protein is CASSLVWRAASLPGYEQYF. In DNA, the CDR3 is TGCGCCAGCAGCTTGGTATGGCGAGCAGCATCCCTCCCAGGATACGAGCAGTACTTC.